This T cell receptor beta chain was recorded in a study of T cell responses to AZD1222 COVID-19 vaccine. Per germline, CDR1 SGHTA and CDR2 FQGNSA. Germline trimming cut 3 bases from V and 5 bases from J; bases unmatched to any gene: 11. The CDR3 has 16 residues. The assay was immunoSEQ multiplex PCR, and TCRdb's table has in-frame clones only and misses some. The data contain under 85,000 clones, 70% to 90% of them seen just once; the ten biggest clones take up 5%. This chain connects TRBV7-2 to TRBJ1-1, with 8 bases lining up with TRBD1. This receptor was identified in an adult in good health. The sample was peripheral blood, taken on day 0 of MenACWY control vaccination. Written as DNA, the CDR3 is TGTGCCAGCAGCTTCGGACAGGGAGGGGGAGGGACTGAAGCTTTCTTT. This sequence encodes CASSFGQGGGGTEAFF. The entire variable domain, with the rest obtained from reference TRBV7-2 and TRBJ1-1, is as follows: GAGVSQSPSNKVTEKGKDVELRCDPISGHTALYWYRQSLGQGLEFLIYFQGNSAPDKSGLPSDRFSAERTGGSVSTLTIQRTQQEDSAVYLCASSFGQGGGGTEAFFGQGTRLTVV.